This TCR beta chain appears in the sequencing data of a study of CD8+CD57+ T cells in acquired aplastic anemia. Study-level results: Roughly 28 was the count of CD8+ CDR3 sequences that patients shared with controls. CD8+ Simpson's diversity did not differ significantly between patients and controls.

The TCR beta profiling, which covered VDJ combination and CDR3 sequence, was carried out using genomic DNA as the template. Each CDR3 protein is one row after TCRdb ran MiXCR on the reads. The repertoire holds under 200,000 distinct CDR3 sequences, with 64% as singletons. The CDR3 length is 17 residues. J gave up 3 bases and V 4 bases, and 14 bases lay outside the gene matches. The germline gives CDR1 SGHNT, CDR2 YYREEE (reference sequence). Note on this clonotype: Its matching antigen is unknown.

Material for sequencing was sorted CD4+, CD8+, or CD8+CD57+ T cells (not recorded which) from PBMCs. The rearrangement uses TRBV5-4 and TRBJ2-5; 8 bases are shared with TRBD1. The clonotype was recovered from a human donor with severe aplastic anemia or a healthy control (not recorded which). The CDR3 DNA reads TGTGCCAGCAGCGTAGACAGGGGCCGATCCGCAGAAGAGACCCAGTACTTC. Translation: CASSVDRGRSAEETQYF. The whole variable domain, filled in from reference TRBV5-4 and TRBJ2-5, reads ETGVTQSPTHLIKTRGQQVTLRCSSQSGHNTVSWYQQALGQGPQFIFQYYREEENGRGNFPPRFSGLQFPNYSSELNVNALELDDSALYLCASSVDRGRSAEETQYFGPGTRLLVL.